Listed below are T cell receptor beta chains from one sample, sequenced in a study of neurological immune-mediated disorders. TCRdb recomputed calls from the 5' RACE reads with MiXCR, one row per CDR3 protein. The repertoire holds approximately 100,000 distinct CDR3 sequences, 3% to 4.5% seen once, with under 6.5% in the top ten. Sequenced sample: PBMCs. Receptors originate from a woman aged 18 to 35 with multiple sclerosis. CDR3s include the opening cysteine and the closing phenylalanine or tryptophan. A D gene is named only where the DNA matches it firmly. Where a row states a size, it is once, few, many or the class of an expanded clone; other rows omit it.

CDR3 protein: CASSYPQGQETQYF
CDR3 DNA: TGTGCCAGCAGTTACCCTCAGGGCCAAGAGACCCAGTACTTC
V gene: TRBV6-6
J gene: TRBJ2-5
D gene: .
clone size: many

CDR3 protein: CASKDSYNEKLFF
CDR3 DNA: TGTGCCAGCAAGGACAGTTATAATGAAAAACTGTTTTTT
V gene: TRBV6-5
J gene: TRBJ1-4
D gene: .
clone size: many

CDR3 protein: CSARGASNTEAFF
CDR3 DNA: TGCAGTGCTAGGGGGGCCTCGAACACTGAAGCTTTCTTT
V gene: TRBV20-1
J gene: TRBJ1-1
D gene: .
clone size: many

CDR3 protein: CASSWERGQFNEQFF
CDR3 DNA: TGTGCCAGCAGTTGGGAAAGGGGACAGTTCAATGAGCAGTTCTTC
V gene: TRBV7-6
J gene: TRBJ2-1
D gene: TRBD1
clone size: many

CDR3 protein: CSARGGNEQFF
CDR3 DNA: TGCAGTGCGAGAGGCGGCAATGAGCAGTTCTTC
V gene: TRBV20-1
J gene: TRBJ2-1
D gene: .
clone size: many

CDR3 protein: CASSNGLAGGYEQYF
CDR3 DNA: TGTGCCAGCAGCAATGGACTAGCGGGAGGCTACGAGCAGTACTTC
V gene: TRBV6-5
J gene: TRBJ2-7
D gene: TRBD2
clone size: many

CDR3 protein: CASSLKTYSGRSYNEQFF
CDR3 DNA: TGTGCCAGCAGCTTAAAGACCTATAGCGGGAGGTCCTACAATGAGCAGTTCTTC
V gene: TRBV7-9
J gene: TRBJ2-1
D gene: TRBD2
clone size: many

CDR3 protein: CASSLRLAGGPSHYNEQFF
CDR3 DNA: TGTGCCAGCAGCTTGCGACTAGCGGGGGGCCCGTCCCACTACAATGAGCAGTTCTTC
V gene: TRBV5-5
J gene: TRBJ2-1
D gene: TRBD2
clone size: many

CDR3 protein: CASSPDSTGELFF
CDR3 DNA: TGCGCCAGCAGCCCGGATTCCACCGGGGAGCTGTTTTTT
V gene: TRBV5-1
J gene: TRBJ2-2
D gene: .
clone size: many

CDR3 protein: CASVPLRGAYNEQFF
CDR3 DNA: TGTGCCAGCGTACCCTTGCGGGGGGCCTACAATGAGCAGTTCTTC
V gene: TRBV5-6
J gene: TRBJ2-1
D gene: TRBD2
clone size: many

CDR3 protein: CSAWGGNEQFF
CDR3 DNA: TGCAGTGCTTGGGGGGGAAATGAGCAGTTCTTC
V gene: TRBV20-1
J gene: TRBJ2-1
D gene: TRBD2
clone size: many

CDR3 protein: CASSFSTTSTDTQYF
CDR3 DNA: TGTGCTAGCAGCTTCTCGACTACTAGCACAGATACGCAGTATTTT
V gene: TRBV7-7
J gene: TRBJ2-3
D gene: .
clone size: many

CDR3 protein: CASSFPGGRGTGELFF
CDR3 DNA: TGTGCCAGCAGCTTTCCGGGGGGCCGAGGGACCGGGGAGCTGTTTTTT
V gene: TRBV5-6
J gene: TRBJ2-2
D gene: .
clone size: many

CDR3 protein: CASSSYDRVYGYTF
CDR3 DNA: TGTGCCAGCAGCTCATACGATAGAGTTTATGGCTACACCTTC
V gene: TRBV7-9
J gene: TRBJ1-2
D gene: .
clone size: many

CDR3 protein: CSVGLSQETQYF
CDR3 DNA: TGCAGCGTGGGACTAAGCCAAGAGACCCAGTACTTC
V gene: TRBV29-1
J gene: TRBJ2-5
D gene: TRBD2
clone size: many

CDR3 protein: CSASGGGTDTQYF
CDR3 DNA: TGCAGTGCATCCGGGGGGGGCACAGATACGCAGTATTTT
V gene: TRBV20-1
J gene: TRBJ2-3
D gene: TRBD2
clone size: many

CDR3 protein: CASSPTQGDTQYF
CDR3 DNA: TGTGCCAGCTCACCGACCCAGGGGGATACGCAGTATTTT
V gene: TRBV18
J gene: TRBJ2-3
D gene: .
clone size: .

CDR3 protein: CASSIRETQYF
CDR3 DNA: TGTGCCAGCAGCATACGTGAGACCCAGTACTTC
V gene: TRBV7-2
J gene: TRBJ2-5
D gene: .
clone size: many

CDR3 protein: CAISESPRGGTQYF
CDR3 DNA: TGTGCCATCAGTGAGTCCCCCAGAGGGGGGACCCAGTACTTC
V gene: TRBV10-3
J gene: TRBJ2-5
D gene: .
clone size: many

CDR3 protein: CASSLEASHEQYF
CDR3 DNA: TGTGCCAGCAGCTTAGAGGCAAGTCACGAGCAGTACTTC
V gene: TRBV7-8
J gene: TRBJ2-7
D gene: .
clone size: .

CDR3 protein: CASIPTADSRFYGYTF
CDR3 DNA: TGTGCCAGCATCCCCACGGCGGACTCCCGGTTCTATGGCTACACCTTC
V gene: TRBV6-5
J gene: TRBJ1-2
D gene: .
clone size: .

CDR3 protein: CSARRGSEDNNEQFF
CDR3 DNA: TGCAGTGCTAGGCGCGGGAGTGAGGACAACAATGAGCAGTTCTTC
V gene: TRBV20-1
J gene: TRBJ2-1
D gene: TRBD2
clone size: few

CDR3 protein: CAIGQGTGANVLTF
CDR3 DNA: TGTGCCATCGGACAGGGGACCGGGGCCAACGTCCTGACTTTC
V gene: TRBV7-9
J gene: TRBJ2-6
D gene: TRBD1
clone size: many

CDR3 protein: CASSHPPWTEAFF
CDR3 DNA: TGCGCCAGCAGCCACCCCCCTTGGACTGAAGCTTTCTTT
V gene: TRBV4-1
J gene: TRBJ1-1
D gene: .
clone size: many

CDR3 protein: CASSSRVSGAKVLTF
CDR3 DNA: TGTGCCAGCAGCTCCAGGGTCTCTGGGGCCAAAGTCCTGACTTTC
V gene: TRBV6-6
J gene: TRBJ2-6
D gene: .
clone size: .

CDR3 protein: CASSLVGTFTEAFF
CDR3 DNA: TGTGCCAGCAGTTTAGTCGGGACCTTCACTGAAGCTTTCTTT
V gene: TRBV27
J gene: TRBJ1-1
D gene: .
clone size: many

CDR3 protein: CASSRDRGPYYEQYF
CDR3 DNA: TGTGCCAGCAGCCGAGACAGGGGGCCTTACTACGAGCAGTACTTC
V gene: TRBV7-2
J gene: TRBJ2-7
D gene: TRBD1
clone size: many

CDR3 protein: CVSSRGQGAPGYGYTF
CDR3 DNA: TGTGTCAGCAGCCGAGGCCAGGGGGCGCCGGGCTATGGCTACACCTTC
V gene: TRBV3-1
J gene: TRBJ1-2
D gene: TRBD1
clone size: many

CDR3 protein: CASSGGTEAFF
CDR3 DNA: TGTGCCAGTAGCGGGGGCACTGAAGCTTTCTTT
V gene: TRBV19
J gene: TRBJ1-1
D gene: .
clone size: many

CDR3 protein: CASSRVAGSDNEQFF
CDR3 DNA: TGTGCCAGCAGCCGCGTAGCGGGGAGCGACAATGAGCAGTTCTTC
V gene: TRBV12-3/TRBV12-4
J gene: TRBJ2-1
D gene: TRBD2
clone size: many

CDR3 protein: CSARTVQETQYF
CDR3 DNA: TGCAGTGCTCGGACAGTCCAAGAGACCCAGTACTTC
V gene: TRBV20-1
J gene: TRBJ2-5
D gene: .
clone size: many

CDR3 protein: CASSLAEGQGDQPQHF
CDR3 DNA: TGTGCCAGCAGCTTAGCTGAGGGACAGGGTGATCAGCCCCAGCATTTT
V gene: TRBV7-2
J gene: TRBJ1-5
D gene: TRBD1
clone size: many

CDR3 protein: CASSQQTGGPTNEKLFF
CDR3 DNA: TGTGCCAGCAGCCAGCAGACAGGGGGGCCCACTAATGAAAAACTGTTTTTT
V gene: TRBV6-6
J gene: TRBJ1-4
D gene: TRBD1
clone size: few

CDR3 protein: CASSAASGSVSYEQYF
CDR3 DNA: TGCGCCAGCAGCGCGGCTAGCGGGAGCGTAAGCTACGAGCAGTACTTC
V gene: TRBV5-1
J gene: TRBJ2-7
D gene: TRBD2
clone size: many

CDR3 protein: CASSPGSADTQYF
CDR3 DNA: TGCGCCAGCAGCCCCGGGAGTGCAGATACGCAGTATTTT
V gene: TRBV4-1
J gene: TRBJ2-3
D gene: .
clone size: many

CDR3 protein: CASRTFEPNTEAFF
CDR3 DNA: TGTGCCAGCCGCACGTTCGAGCCGAACACTGAAGCTTTCTTT
V gene: TRBV7-9
J gene: TRBJ1-1
D gene: .
clone size: many

CDR3 protein: CSVTGTGGPYEQYF
CDR3 DNA: TGCAGCGTCACCGGGACAGGGGGTCCCTACGAGCAGTACTTC
V gene: TRBV29-1
J gene: TRBJ2-7
D gene: TRBD1
clone size: many